This T cell receptor (beta chain) was sequenced in a study of memory CD4+ T cells and cytomegalovirus serostatus. Study-wide points: Suggested: most of the CMV-linked TCR signature lies in CD4+ memory cells.

Generated by immunoSEQ multiplex PCR, the TCRdb table keeps only in-frame clones and is missing some. The data contain around 60,000 clones, 60% to 80% of them seen just once; the ten biggest clones take up 0.88%. The V end was cut by 2 bases, the J end by 8 bases, with 12 bases between. In germline, CDR1 is KGHSH, CDR2 LQKENI. The CDR3 loop spans 14 amino acids. The sort gate was single viable CD3+CD4+CD8-CD45RO+ cells for memory CD4+ T cells. Comment on this clone: Its antigen is not known.

V is TRBV18 and J is TRBJ1-4, with D maybe TRBD1 (6 bases). The sample was memory CD4+ T cells from blood. The TCR sequence derives from an adult in good health and CMV-seronegative. The CDR3 protein is CASSPRGAAEKLFF. The CDR3 DNA reads as TGTGCCAGCTCACCAAGGGGGGCGGCGGAAAAACTGTTTTTT.